The clone carrying this T cell receptor (beta chain) was detected once. This sample was included in a study of blood T cell repertoires in COVID-19. The CDR3 is 16 amino acids. Trimming at V came to 3 bases and at J to 0 bases, leaving 5 bases not matched to a gene. Germline V gene lookup returns CDR1 SGDLS and CDR2 YYNGEE. TCRdb keeps only in-frame clones here, not all; method: immunoSEQ multiplex PCR. The sample includes about 31,000 clones, approximately 87% of them seen just once. The rearrangement uses TRBV9 and TRBJ2-1; 8 nucleotides match TRBD2. The sample comprised peripheral blood. The source of this sequence is a human donor with active COVID-19. The donor label of this sample is uncertain. In nucleotides, the CDR3 is TGTGCCAGCAGCGCGCGGGGGGACTTCTCCTACAATGAGCAGTTCTTC. It translates to CASSARGDFSYNEQFF.